A selection of T cell receptor beta chains follows, all from one sample in a study of blood T cell repertoires in COVID-19. Generated by immunoSEQ multiplex PCR, the TCRdb table keeps only in-frame clones and is missing some. The sample yields some 460,000 clones, approximately 90% seen once. Sequencing was done on a sample of peripheral blood. All receptors derive from a woman aged 25 to 39 with acute or convalescent COVID-19. Each CDR3 is given with its conserved first and last residue. Fields, in order: V gene, J gene, CDR3 protein.

V gene: TRBV18
J gene: TRBJ1-1
CDR3 protein: CASSSTVMNTEAFF

V gene: TRBV28
J gene: TRBJ1-5
CDR3 protein: CASSFAGQTNQPQHF

V gene: TRBV5-1
J gene: TRBJ2-2
CDR3 protein: CASSLGLAGTGELFF

V gene: TRBV7-3
J gene: TRBJ1-1
CDR3 protein: CASSFRKNTEAFF

V gene: TRBV28
J gene: TRBJ2-1
CDR3 protein: CASSPGTSKNNEQFF

V gene: TRBV5-6
J gene: TRBJ2-5
CDR3 protein: CASSYGLAGGETQYF

V gene: TRBV2
J gene: TRBJ2-7
CDR3 protein: CASRSFYEQYF

V gene: TRBV5-1
J gene: TRBJ2-5
CDR3 protein: CASSLAVARAGGETQYF

V gene: TRBV18
J gene: TRBJ1-1
CDR3 protein: CASSIGQGNTEAFF

V gene: TRBV7-8
J gene: TRBJ1-1
CDR3 protein: CASSLGLGEGKAFF

V gene: TRBV6-5
J gene: TRBJ2-3
CDR3 protein: CASSYRSGGYPDTQYF

V gene: TRBV28
J gene: TRBJ1-2
CDR3 protein: CASSLERNSYGYTF

V gene: TRBV3-1/TRBV3-2
J gene: TRBJ2-7
CDR3 protein: CASSQGTGGGYEQYF

V gene: TRBV25-1
J gene: TRBJ2-5
CDR3 protein: CARLRDRRIQETQYF

V gene: TRBV24-1
J gene: TRBJ2-2
CDR3 protein: CATSDFPRTGPVNTGELFF

V gene: TRBV7-2
J gene: TRBJ2-7
CDR3 protein: CASSQRPIYEQYF

V gene: TRBV7-9
J gene: TRBJ1-4
CDR3 protein: CASSPGQAAEKLFF

V gene: TRBV5-6
J gene: TRBJ1-1
CDR3 protein: CASSLRWTVNTEAFF

V gene: TRBV7-9
J gene: TRBJ2-7
CDR3 protein: CASSLGQASYEQYF

V gene: TRBV2
J gene: TRBJ2-7
CDR3 protein: CASSEGSGGRYEQYF

V gene: TRBV6-6
J gene: TRBJ1-2
CDR3 protein: CASGRRAGYTF

V gene: TRBV5-1
J gene: TRBJ1-5
CDR3 protein: CASSSGDNQPQHF

V gene: TRBV9
J gene: TRBJ2-7
CDR3 protein: CASSVGDTYEQYF

V gene: TRBV18
J gene: TRBJ1-3
CDR3 protein: CASSPLGTDSGNTIYF

V gene: TRBV28
J gene: TRBJ1-5
CDR3 protein: CASSPLTGGGQPQHF

V gene: TRBV5-8
J gene: TRBJ1-1
CDR3 protein: CASSLEIGTGQNTEAFF

V gene: TRBV12-3/TRBV12-4
J gene: TRBJ2-4
CDR3 protein: CASSPDTQNIQYF

V gene: TRBV19
J gene: TRBJ2-1
CDR3 protein: CASSIDPTGSEQFF